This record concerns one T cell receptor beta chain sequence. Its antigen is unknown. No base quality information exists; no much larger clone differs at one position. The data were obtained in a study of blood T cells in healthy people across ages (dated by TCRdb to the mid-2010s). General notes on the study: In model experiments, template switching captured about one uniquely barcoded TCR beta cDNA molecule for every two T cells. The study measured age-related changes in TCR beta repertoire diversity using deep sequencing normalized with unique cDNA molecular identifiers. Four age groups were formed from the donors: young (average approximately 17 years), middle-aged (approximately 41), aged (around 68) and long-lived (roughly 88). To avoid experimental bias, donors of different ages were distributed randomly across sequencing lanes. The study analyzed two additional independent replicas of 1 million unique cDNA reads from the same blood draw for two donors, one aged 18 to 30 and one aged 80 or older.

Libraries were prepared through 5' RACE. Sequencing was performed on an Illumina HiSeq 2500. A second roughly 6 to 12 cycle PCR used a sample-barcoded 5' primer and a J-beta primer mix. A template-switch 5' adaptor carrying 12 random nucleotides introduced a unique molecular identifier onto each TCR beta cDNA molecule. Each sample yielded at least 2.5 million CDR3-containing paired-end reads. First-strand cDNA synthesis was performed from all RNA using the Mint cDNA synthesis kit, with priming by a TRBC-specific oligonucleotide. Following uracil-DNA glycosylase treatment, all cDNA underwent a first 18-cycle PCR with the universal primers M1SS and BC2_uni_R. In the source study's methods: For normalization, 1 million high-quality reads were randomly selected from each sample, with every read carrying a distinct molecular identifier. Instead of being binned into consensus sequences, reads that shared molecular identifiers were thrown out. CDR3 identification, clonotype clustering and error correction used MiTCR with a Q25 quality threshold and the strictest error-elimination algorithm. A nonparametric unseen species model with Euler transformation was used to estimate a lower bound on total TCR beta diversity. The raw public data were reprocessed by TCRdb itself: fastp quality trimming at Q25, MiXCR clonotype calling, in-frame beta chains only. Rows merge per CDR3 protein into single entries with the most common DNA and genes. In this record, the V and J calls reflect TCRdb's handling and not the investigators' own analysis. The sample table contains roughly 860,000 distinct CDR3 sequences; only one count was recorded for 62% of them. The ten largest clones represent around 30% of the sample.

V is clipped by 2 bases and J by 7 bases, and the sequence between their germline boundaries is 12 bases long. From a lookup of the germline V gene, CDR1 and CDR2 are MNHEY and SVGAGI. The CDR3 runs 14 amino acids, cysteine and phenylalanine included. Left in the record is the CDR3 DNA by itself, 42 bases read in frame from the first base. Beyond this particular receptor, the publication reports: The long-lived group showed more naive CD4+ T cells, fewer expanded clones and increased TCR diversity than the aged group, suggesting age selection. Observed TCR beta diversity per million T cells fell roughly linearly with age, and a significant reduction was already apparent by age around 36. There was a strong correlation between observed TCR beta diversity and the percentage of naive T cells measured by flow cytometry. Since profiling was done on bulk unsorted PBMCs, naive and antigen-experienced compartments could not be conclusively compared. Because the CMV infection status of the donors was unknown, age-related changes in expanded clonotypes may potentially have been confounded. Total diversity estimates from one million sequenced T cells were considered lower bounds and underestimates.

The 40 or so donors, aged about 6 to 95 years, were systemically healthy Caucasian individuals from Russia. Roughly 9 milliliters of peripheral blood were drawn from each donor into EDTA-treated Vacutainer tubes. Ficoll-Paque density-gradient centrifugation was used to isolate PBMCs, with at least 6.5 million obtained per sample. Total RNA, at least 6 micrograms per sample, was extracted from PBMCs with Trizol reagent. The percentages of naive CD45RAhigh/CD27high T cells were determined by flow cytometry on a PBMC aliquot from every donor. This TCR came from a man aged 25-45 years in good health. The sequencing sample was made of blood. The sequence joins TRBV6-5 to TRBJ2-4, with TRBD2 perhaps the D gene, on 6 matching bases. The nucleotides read TGTGCCAGCAGTTACATCGGGGGAGAGAACATTCAGTACTTC. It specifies CASSYIGGENIQYF.